This entry features one T cell receptor (beta chain) sequence. The data belong to a study of blood T cell repertoires in COVID-19. Study-level information: Material from acute and convalescent COVID-19 was sourced from the United States, Italy and Spain.

The CDR3 loop spans 15 amino acids. Sequencing used immunoSEQ multiplex PCR; TCRdb keeps in-frame clones, though not all of them. The sample has approximately 200,000 clones; 81% are singletons. This TCR derives from an elderly woman with COVID-19, enrolled during active disease. This chain joins TRBV21-1 and TRBJ2-4; the DNA was not used to check the table's D call, TRBD1. TRBV21-1 is a pseudogene. Material for sequencing was peripheral blood. The CDR3 DNA is TGTGCCAGCAGCAAAGGGGGACAGCCCAAAAACATTCAGTACTTC. Its protein product is CASSKGGQPKNIQYF.